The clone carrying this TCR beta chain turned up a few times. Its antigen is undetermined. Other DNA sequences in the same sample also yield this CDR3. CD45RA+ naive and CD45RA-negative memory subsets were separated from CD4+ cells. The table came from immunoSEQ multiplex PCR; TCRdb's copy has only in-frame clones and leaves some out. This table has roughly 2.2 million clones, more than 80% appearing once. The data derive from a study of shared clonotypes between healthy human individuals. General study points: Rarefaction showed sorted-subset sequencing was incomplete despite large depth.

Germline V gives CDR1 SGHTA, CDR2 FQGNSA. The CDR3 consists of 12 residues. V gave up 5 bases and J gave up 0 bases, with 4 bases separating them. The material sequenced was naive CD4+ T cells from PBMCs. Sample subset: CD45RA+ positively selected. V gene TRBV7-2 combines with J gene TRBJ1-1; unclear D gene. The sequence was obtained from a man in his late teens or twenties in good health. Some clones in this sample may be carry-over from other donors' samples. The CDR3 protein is CASSQMNTEAFF. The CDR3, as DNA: TGTGCCAGCAGCCAGATGAACACTGAAGCTTTCTTT. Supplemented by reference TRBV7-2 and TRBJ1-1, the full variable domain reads GAGVSQSPSNKVTEKGKDVELRCDPISGHTALYWYRQSLGQGLEFLIYFQGNSAPDKSGLPSDRFSAERTGGSVSTLTIQRTQQEDSAVYLCASSQMNTEAFFGQGTRLTVV.